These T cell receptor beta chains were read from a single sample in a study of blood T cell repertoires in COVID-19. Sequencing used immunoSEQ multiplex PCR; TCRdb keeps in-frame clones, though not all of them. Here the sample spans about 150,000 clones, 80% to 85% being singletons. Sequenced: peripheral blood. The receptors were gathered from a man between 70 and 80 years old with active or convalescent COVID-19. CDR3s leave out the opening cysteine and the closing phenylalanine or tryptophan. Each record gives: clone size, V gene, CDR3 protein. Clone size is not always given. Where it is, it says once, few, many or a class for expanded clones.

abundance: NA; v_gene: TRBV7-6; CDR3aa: ASSPGRQGIYEQY
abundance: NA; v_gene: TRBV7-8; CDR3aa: ASSLLPGQGNQPQH
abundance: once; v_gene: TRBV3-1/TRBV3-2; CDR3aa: ASSQGYYRVKQTTGYT
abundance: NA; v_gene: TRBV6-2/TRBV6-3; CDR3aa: ASSTMLAGTYNEQF
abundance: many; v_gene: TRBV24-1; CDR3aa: ATSEGWTGNTGELF
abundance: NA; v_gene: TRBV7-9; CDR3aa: ASSPGGNPGNTIY
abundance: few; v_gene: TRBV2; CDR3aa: ASSSQALLIYNEQF
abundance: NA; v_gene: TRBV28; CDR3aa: ASSAGTATGNTIY
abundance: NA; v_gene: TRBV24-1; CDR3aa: ATSVTGETQY
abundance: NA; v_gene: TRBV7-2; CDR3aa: ASSPSSYNEQF
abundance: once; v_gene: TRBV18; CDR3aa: ASSPLTPGRTGELF
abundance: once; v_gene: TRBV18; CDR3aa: ASSSAQGGNSPLH
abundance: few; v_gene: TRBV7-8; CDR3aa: ASSSGQYNEQF
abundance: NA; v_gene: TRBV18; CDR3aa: ASSPDDRSGRKLF
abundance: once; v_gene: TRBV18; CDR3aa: ASSPIQDGETQY
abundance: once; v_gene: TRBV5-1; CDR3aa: ASSLGAGSYEQY
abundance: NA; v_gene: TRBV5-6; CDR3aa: ASSPGGVYYGYT
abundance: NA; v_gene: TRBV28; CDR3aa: ASGPTGADTEAF
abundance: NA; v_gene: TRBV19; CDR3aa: ASSRIAEEQY
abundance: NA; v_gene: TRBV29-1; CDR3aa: SVDVAATDTQY
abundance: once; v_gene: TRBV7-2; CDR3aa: ASSWTGSGNTIY
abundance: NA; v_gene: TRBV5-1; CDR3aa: ASSLDRDEQY
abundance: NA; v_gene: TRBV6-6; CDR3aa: ASRRQAPNTEAF
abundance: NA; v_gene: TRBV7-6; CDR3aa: ASSRRTGSYNEQF
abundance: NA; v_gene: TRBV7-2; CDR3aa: ASSLGSLAGGDNEQF
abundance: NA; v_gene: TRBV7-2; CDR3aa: ASSLTSGGVETQY
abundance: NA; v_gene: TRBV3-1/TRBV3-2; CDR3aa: ASSRDPGQANTGELF
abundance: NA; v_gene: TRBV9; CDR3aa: ASANRERGNTIY
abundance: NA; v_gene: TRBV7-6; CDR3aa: ASSPVYRDAPYGYT
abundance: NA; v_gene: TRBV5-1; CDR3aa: ASSRSSWDEQY
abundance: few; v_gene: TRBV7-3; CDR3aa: ASSQTIRETQY
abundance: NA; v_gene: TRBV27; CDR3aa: ASSLSVTGGHERALGYT
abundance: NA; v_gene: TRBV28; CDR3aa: ASSSRQGITGELF
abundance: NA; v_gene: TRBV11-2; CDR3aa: ASSWGLWGNTGELF
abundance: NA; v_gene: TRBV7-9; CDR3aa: ASSSTGGGYEQY
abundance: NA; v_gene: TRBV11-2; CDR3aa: ASSLPPGVGYT
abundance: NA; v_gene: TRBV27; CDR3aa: ASSLWLPGQGAYEQY
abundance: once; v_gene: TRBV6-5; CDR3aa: ASSPGGSSYNEQF
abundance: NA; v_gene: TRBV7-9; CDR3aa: ASSLGSGSGYEQY
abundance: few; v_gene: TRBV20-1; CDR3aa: SASVIGGTQPQH
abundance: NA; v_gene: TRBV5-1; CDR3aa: ASSLVPGQGKETQY
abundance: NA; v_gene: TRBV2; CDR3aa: ASRTSGSGSTDTQY
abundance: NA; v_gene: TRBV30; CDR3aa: ACGRGSMETQY
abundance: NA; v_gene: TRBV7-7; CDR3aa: ASSLSGSYNEQF
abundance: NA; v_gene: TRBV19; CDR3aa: ASSISRAADTQY
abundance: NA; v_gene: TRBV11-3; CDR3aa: ASSLRSGLGNEQF
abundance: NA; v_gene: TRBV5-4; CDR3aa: ASSPDFLATQY
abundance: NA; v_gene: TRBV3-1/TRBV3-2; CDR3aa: ASSQDLPSPLH
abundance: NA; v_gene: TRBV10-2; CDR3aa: ASSESPRVNYGYT
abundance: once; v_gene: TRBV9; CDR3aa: ASSRRDKVFNTEAF
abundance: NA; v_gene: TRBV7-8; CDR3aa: ASSLAGGNTEAF
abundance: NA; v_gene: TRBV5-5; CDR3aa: ASSMRDSYEQY
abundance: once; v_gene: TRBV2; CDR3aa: ASSGTGEVQPQH
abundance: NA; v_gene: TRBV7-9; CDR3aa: ASSLKGSYEQY
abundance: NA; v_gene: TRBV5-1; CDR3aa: ASSPGTVQETQY